A single sample gave rise to the 2 T cell receptor beta chains below, sequenced in a study of blood T cell repertoires in COVID-19. Clones were read by immunoSEQ multiplex PCR, and TCRdb kept only the in-frame ones, dropping some. The sample consists of 450,000 to 600,000 clones, roughly 87% of them appearing once. Material for sequencing was PBMCs or T cells enriched from blood (not recorded which). These TCRs come from a woman aged 18-29 years who had recovered from COVID-19.

The rearrangement joins TRBV6-5 to TRBJ2-7; maybe TRBD1 (6 bases). The CDR3 length is 13 residues. Deletions cut 6 bases from V and 1 base from J, with 10 bases between. CDR1 is MNHEY, CDR2 SVGAGI, per germline. The DNA of the CDR3 is TGTGCCAGCAGAAGAGGACAGTCCTACGAGCAGTACTTC. Translated, it gives CASRRGQSYEQYF.

A few counts support this clone. The gene calls are TRBV7-8 and TRBJ1-6, with unresolved D. Germline V CDR1 and CDR2: SGHVS, FQNEAQ. Trimming cost V 2 bases and J 8 bases, with 7 bases left between them. There are 13 residues in the CDR3. DNA of the CDR3: TGTGCCAGCAGCTTATATCTAGATTCACCCCTCCACTTT. Protein: CASSLYLDSPLHF.